This T cell receptor beta chain is drawn from a study of CXCR3-negative and CXCR3-positive naive CD8 T cells. At the level of the study: The dataset comprises approximately 140 million TRB reads in total, with about 1.5 +/- 0.3 million reads per library.

Every CD8+ subset sample held some 300,000 flow-sorted cells, done in triplicate. CD45RO-CCR7+CD27+CD95- characterized naive CD8+ T cells. Worth noting for this clonotype: Its matching antigen is unknown.

The length of the CDR3 is 17 residues. The germline gives CDR1 LGHNA, CDR2 YSLEER. TRB cDNA libraries were made by UMI-labeled 5' RACE. TCRdb reprocessed the 5' RACE reads, keeping one entry per CDR3 protein, no DNA. The sample data list over 80,000 distinct CDR3 sequences. Whole-study results and caveats: Within a donor, both naive subsets shared TRBV-TRBJ usage, unlike memory cells.

The origin of this receptor is a human donor in good health. Some clones in this sample may be carry-over from other donors' samples. V gene TRBV4-3 combines with J gene TRBJ1-4. The sample comprised naive CXCR3- CD8+ T cells from blood. The subset here: CD45RO-CCR7+CD27+CD95- naive CD8+ T cells lacking CXCR3 (TNR3-). The CDR3 spells CASSQDVGIATNEKLFF.